These 13 T cell receptor beta chains were sequenced from one sample in a study of naive and memory T cell subsets. Study findings and constraints: Naive repertoires, especially CD8, held a few larger clonotypes, possibly memory cells re-expressing CD45RA.

The beta constant-region primer was an equimolar mix of two oligonucleotides covering TRBC1 and TRBC2. The ligated cDNA underwent four PCR rounds using SP2 and nested alpha and beta constant-region primers. Each CDR3 protein gets one entry after TCRdb re-called the UMI-ligation and nested PCR reads with MiXCR. The sample lists 120,000 to 150,000 distinct CDR3 sequences, approximately 21% seen once, with more than 0.6% in the top ten. No antigens are known for them. The sample consisted of naive CD8+ T cells from blood. These receptors all stem from a human donor in good health.

The chain links TRBV6-5 to TRBJ1-1; TRBD1 might be the D (5 bases). The germline CDR1 and CDR2 sequences are MNHEY and SVGAGI. CDR3 length: 12 residues. The ends were cut back, 5 bases at V and 3 bases at J, with 7 bases in the middle. The CDR3 region is CASSGGYTEAFF. DNA for the CDR3: TGTGCCAGCAGTGGGGGGTACACTGAAGCTTTCTTT.

This clonotype was seen more than once but under ten times. This chain's CDR3 is CASSEKVGQSPSYEQYF. CDR3 DNA sequence: TGTGCCAGCAGTGAGAAAGTCGGGCAGAGCCCTTCCTACGAGCAGTACTTC. V usage is TRBV6-1 and J usage is TRBJ2-7; D remains ambiguous. There are 17 residues in the CDR3. V was clipped by 3 bases and J by 1 base, with 19 bases between them. CDR1 and CDR2 (germline): MNHNS, SASEGT.

The chain uses TRBV27 and TRBJ2-1; 10 bases agree with TRBD1. The trim removed 10 bases at V and 8 bases at J, leaving 5 bases unmatched. The CDR3 sequence is 12 residues long. Germline CDR1 and CDR2: MNHEY and SMNVEV (reference sequence). This CDR3 reads CATRQGAYEQFF. CDR3 DNA: TGTGCCACCCGACAGGGGGCCTATGAGCAGTTCTTC.

This chain joins TRBV28 and TRBJ1-1; D call uncertain. The germline V and J ends were trimmed by 5 bases and 5 bases, with 15 bases remaining between them. Germline CDR1 and CDR2: MDHEN and SYDVKM. The CDR3 spans 14 residues. The CDR3 is CASSPGSGETEAFF. CDR3 nucleotide sequence: TGTGCCAGCAGTCCCGGATCGGGTGAGACTGAAGCTTTCTTT.

The V gene is TRBV9, the J gene TRBJ2-1; 7 bases match TRBD2. The CDR3 totals 14 residues. The germline V gene has CDR1 SGDLS and CDR2 YYNGEE. V gave up 0 bases and J gave up 9 bases; unmatched junction bases: 6. The CDR3: CASSVAQRGVEQFF. The CDR3 nucleotides read TGTGCCAGCAGCGTAGCGCAACGGGGGGTTGAGCAGTTCTTC.

The chain uses TRBV28 and TRBJ1-4; tentatively, D is TRBD1 (5 bases). V lost 8 bases and J lost 2, with 12 bases in between. Germline V CDR1 and CDR2: MDHEN, SYDVKM. This CDR3 region has 14 residues. Here the CDR3 reads CASGGWITNEKLFF. In nucleotides, the CDR3 is TGTGCCAGCGGGGGGTGGATTACTAATGAAAAACTGTTTTTT.

The chain joins TRBV20-1 to TRBJ1-4; D ambiguous. CDR3 length: 11 residues. Trimming cost V 3 bases and J 2 bases, with 1 base left between them. The germline V gene has CDR1 DFQATT and CDR2 SNEGSKA (reference sequence). DNA for the CDR3: TGCAGTGCTAGTACTAATGAAAAACTGTTTTTT. Translation: CSASTNEKLFF.

This clonotype was observed a few times. The chain joins TRBV7-9 to TRBJ2-5; maybe TRBD1 (5 bases). The germline V and J ends were trimmed by 6 bases and 2 bases, with 13 bases remaining between them. CDR3 length: 14 residues. Germline CDR1 reads SEHNR; CDR2 reads FQNEAQ (reference sequence). CDR3 sequence (DNA): TGTGCCAGCAGTGTGACAGCCGATCAAGAGACCCAGTACTTC. Translating gives CASSVTADQETQYF. Using reference TRBV7-9 and TRBJ2-5 for the parts outside the CDR3, the full variable domain is DTGVSQNPRHKITKRGQNVTFRCDPISEHNRLYWYRQTLGQGPEFLTYFQNEAQLEKSRLLSDRFSAERPKGSFSTLEIQRTEQGDSAMYLCASSVTADQETQYFGPGTRLLVL.

This sequence joins TRBV27 and TRBJ2-1; TRBD2 matches at 7 bases. CDR1 is MNHEY, CDR2 SMNVEV, per germline (reference sequence). This CDR3 contains 14 residues. Trimming removed 8 bases from V and 0 bases from J; junction bases left unmatched: 4. This CDR3 reads CASAQRDSYNEQFF. In DNA, the CDR3 is TGTGCCAGCGCCCAGCGGGACTCCTACAATGAGCAGTTCTTC.

The rearrangement links TRBV28 to TRBJ2-4; the D call may be TRBD1 or TRBD2 (6 bases each). Germline V gene sequence: CDR1 MDHEN, CDR2 SYDVKM. V lost 6 bases to trimming and J lost 9 bases, with 24 bases between them. The CDR3 loop spans 16 amino acids. CDR3 sequence (DNA): TGTGCCAGCAGGGACCTAGCCGGGGGCGAAATAGGCATTCAGTACTTC. This translates into CASRDLAGGEIGIQYF.

This chain connects TRBV5-6 to TRBJ1-5, with 7 bases matching TRBD1. Germline CDR1 is SGHDT and CDR2 is YYEEEE. V shed 1 base and J 6 bases; nucleotides not matched to a gene: 4. The CDR3 is made up of 14 amino acids. CDR3 in DNA: TGTGCCAGCAGCTTGCGACAGGGAATTCAGCCCCAGCATTTT. Amino acids: CASSLRQGIQPQHF.

CDR3 sequence (DNA): TGTGCCACCAGCAGAGTCTTCACAGATACGCAGTATTTT. Its protein is CATSRVFTDTQYF. This chain links TRBV15 with TRBJ2-3; no clear D gene. The germline V gene encodes CDR1 LNHNV and CDR2 YYDKDF (reference sequence). The CDR3 length is 13 residues. With 1 base removed from V and 2 bases from J, the gap between germline ends came to 4 bases.

The rearrangement joins TRBV12-3 or TRBV12-4 to TRBJ2-7, with D perhaps TRBD2 (6 bases). The CDR3 runs 17 residues. Trimming stripped 2 bases from V and 4 bases from J, with 21 bases between. The CDR3: CASSLTASHPAGYEQYF. The CDR3 DNA sequence: TGTGCCAGCAGTTTAACGGCTAGCCATCCGGCGGGGTACGAGCAGTACTTC.